This entry lists 27 T cell receptor beta chains sequenced from one sample in a study of CD8+ T cells in alopecia areata. Treatment given: oral pan-JAK inhibitor, 5-10 mg twice daily. After isolation, RNA underwent reverse transcription to generate cDNA as the sequencing template. TCRdb keeps only in-frame clones here, not all; method: immunoSEQ multiplex PCR. The table has about 200,000 clones, approximately 57% seen once. The material was CD4+ T cells sorted from blood, obtained at week 4, from a patient treated with tofacitinib. These receptors were taken from a human donor with alopecia areata.

In the case of this clone: The same CDR3 is also encoded by other DNA sequences in this sample. The chain uses TRBV27 and TRBJ1-1; D uncertain. Germline CDR1 and CDR2: MNHEY and SMNVEV (reference sequence). The CDR3 has 13 amino acids. Trimming removed 3 bases from V and 4 bases from J, with 9 bases in between. In DNA, the CDR3 is TGTGCCAGCAGTTTGGCAGGAGGCACTGAAGCTTTCTTT. This encodes CASSLAGGTEAFF.

V is TRBV30 and J is TRBJ1-5; D remains ambiguous. The CDR3 is made up of 15 amino acids. Per germline, CDR1 GTSNPN and CDR2 SVGIG (reference sequence). V lost 2 bases and J lost 0, with 11 bases in between. This CDR3 is CAWSSGTYSNQPQHF. CDR3 coding DNA: TGTGCCTGGAGTAGTGGTACGTATAGCAATCAGCCCCAGCATTTT.

This clone showed up just a few times. CDR3 in DNA: TGTGCCAGCAGCCGGACTAGCGGACAAGAGACCCAGTACTTC. This gives the protein CASSRTSGQETQYF. The rearrangement links TRBV7-7 to TRBJ2-5; 10 nucleotides align to TRBD2. The length of the CDR3 is 14 residues. With V trimmed by 5 bases and J by 2 bases, 2 bases remained unmatched. CDR1 is SSHAT, CDR2 FNYEAQ, per germline (reference sequence).

This sequence joins TRBV27 and TRBJ2-7, with TRBD1 identical over 11 bases. V gave up 5 bases and J gave up 9 bases; unmatched junction bases: 15. The CDR3 totals 16 residues. CDR1 is MNHEY, CDR2 SMNVEV, per germline (reference sequence). The CDR3 region is CASSRPPGTGGPRQYF. CDR3 nucleotide sequence: TGTGCCAGCAGTAGACCCCCCGGGACAGGGGGGCCTAGGCAGTACTTC.

The rearrangement joins TRBV2 to TRBJ2-1; 9 nucleotides agree with TRBD1. Germline CDR1 reads SNHLY; CDR2 reads FYNNEI. With 5 bases clipped from V and 2 bases from J, the junction kept 4 bases outside the gene matches. The CDR3 consists of 15 residues. The CDR3 DNA follows: TGTGCCAGCAGTCAACAGGGGGCGGCCTACAATGAGCAGTTCTTC. This codes for CASSQQGAAYNEQFF.

V and J are TRBV9 and TRBJ1-2; D not certain. Germline V gene sequence: CDR1 SGDLS, CDR2 YYNGEE. V gave up 4 bases and J gave up 0 bases, with 19 bases separating them. The CDR3 spans 17 residues. For the CDR3, the DNA is TGTGCCAGCAGCTTTAGTGCGGCCAGCTCCGCTAACTATGGCTACACCTTC. Amino acids: CASSFSAASSANYGYTF.

This clone was seen just once. The genes are TRBV30 and TRBJ1-2; 9 bases line up with TRBD1. Germline V gene sequence: CDR1 GTSNPN, CDR2 SVGIG (reference sequence). The CDR3 loop spans 15 amino acids. Unmatched junction bases numbered 8, after V lost 2 bases and J lost 4 bases. CDR3 DNA: TGTGCCTGGAGTACACCGACAGGGGGTAGCTATGGCTACACCTTC. Amino acid sequence: CAWSTPTGGSYGYTF.

The rearrangement links TRBV20-1 to TRBJ1-2; D remains ambiguous. Germline V gene sequence: CDR1 DFQATT, CDR2 SNEGSKA (reference sequence). V dropped 7 bases and J dropped 8 bases, with 14 bases sitting between them. The CDR3 runs to 11 residues. The CDR3 region is CSVLGPGGYTF. CDR3 DNA sequence: TGCAGTGTTCTCGGGCCGGGCGGCTACACCTTC.

This rearrangement joins TRBV4-3 to TRBJ1-3; D unresolved. Per the germline V gene, CDR1 is LGHNA and CDR2 is YSLEER. CDR3 length: 16 amino acids. V lost 0 bases, J lost 0 bases, and 9 bases lay in between. The CDR3: CASSQDGRFSGNTIYF. Written as DNA, the CDR3 is TGCGCCAGCAGCCAAGACGGCAGATTCTCTGGAAACACCATATATTTT.

The V and J genes are TRBV29-1 and TRBJ2-4; tentative D call: TRBD1 (5 bases). This CDR3 has 13 residues. Germline V gives CDR1 SQVTM, CDR2 ANQGSEA. The germline V and J ends were trimmed by 4 bases and 6 bases, with 13 bases remaining between them. CDR3 region: CSVGAGPSNIQYF. The DNA of the CDR3 is TGCAGCGTTGGCGCAGGGCCCTCAAACATTCAGTACTTC.

This clone was picked up a small number of times. The rearrangement links TRBV9 to TRBJ2-5; D call uncertain. Per the germline V gene, CDR1 is SGDLS and CDR2 is YYNGEE. Between the trimmed V and J ends, which lost 4 bases and 5 bases, there was a span of 15 bases. The CDR3 spans 14 residues. CDR3 residues: CASSPSSTPETQYF. CDR3 bases: TGTGCCAGCAGCCCGAGCTCGACACCTGAGACCCAGTACTTC. Based on the CDR3 plus reference TRBV9 and TRBJ2-5, the full variable domain is DSGVTQTPKHLITATGQRVTLRCSPRSGDLSVYWYQQSLDQGLQFLIQYYNGEERAKGNILERFSAQQFPDLHSELNLSSLELGDSALYFCASSPSSTPETQYFGPGTRLLVL.

This clone was recorded a few times. The CDR3 DNA follows: TGCAGCGTTGGAACTGGGGTTAATCAGCCCCAGCATTTT. Encoded protein: CSVGTGVNQPQHF. The chain employs TRBV29-1 and TRBJ1-5; D is unresolved. This CDR3 contains 13 residues. CDR1 is SQVTM, CDR2 ANQGSEA, per germline. With 4 bases removed from V and 4 bases from J, the gap between germline ends came to 11 bases.

The J gene is TRBJ2-3, the V gene TRBV19; D gene uncertain. The CDR3 has 15 residues. Trimming left V 6 bases short and J 2 bases short, with 15 bases between. Germline values: CDR1 LNHDA, CDR2 SQIVND (reference sequence). The CDR3 nucleotides are TGTGCCAGTAGCGCGGACCAGACCGACACAGATACGCAGTATTTT. Translation: CASSADQTDTDTQYF.

This chain uses TRBV27 with TRBJ2-2, with D unclear. Trimming shortened V by 3 bases and J by 5 bases, and 4 bases separated the two germline ends. The germline V gene encodes CDR1 MNHEY and CDR2 SMNVEV (reference sequence). The CDR3 is 12 amino acids. CDR3 loop: CASSFRTGELFF. The CDR3 bases are TGTGCCAGCAGTTTCAGGACCGGGGAGCTGTTTTTT.

This clone was counted between two and nine times. V usage is TRBV2 and J usage is TRBJ2-1; D is unresolved. Germline CDR1 is SNHLY and CDR2 is FYNNEI. This CDR3 is built from 13 residues. With 4 bases removed from V and 8 bases from J, the gap between germline ends came to 12 bases. The CDR3 DNA follows: TGTGCCAGCAGTGTGGACGTTGGCGATGAGCAGTTCTTC. Translated, it gives CASSVDVGDEQFF.

The V gene is TRBV30, the J gene TRBJ2-1, with TRBD1 identical over 9 bases. The CDR3 is made up of 15 amino acids. Germline CDR1 reads GTSNPN; CDR2 reads SVGIG (reference sequence). The V gene end was trimmed by 2 bases and the J gene end by 0 bases; junction bases not matched to a gene: 2. The CDR3 coding sequence is TGTGCCTGGAGTACAGGGGGCCTCTCCTACAATGAGCAGTTCTTC. It translates to CAWSTGGLSYNEQFF.

This rearrangement joins TRBV15 to TRBJ2-2; 7 bases match TRBD1. The CDR3 runs to 14 residues. The V segment lost 6 bases and the J segment 2 bases; nucleotides outside the gene matches: 3. The germline gives CDR1 LNHNV, CDR2 YYDKDF (reference sequence). The CDR3, as DNA: TGTGCCACCAGGACAGGGAAAAACACCGGGGAGCTGTTTTTT. Its protein is CATRTGKNTGELFF.

In the case of this clone: This CDR3 is also generated by other DNA sequences in the sample. The gene calls are TRBV30 and TRBJ1-2; possible D gene TRBD1, 5 bases. V lost 2 bases and J 1 base, leaving 8 bases between the germline ends. Germline CDR1 GTSNPN, CDR2 SVGIG (reference sequence). The CDR3 length is 13 residues. CDR3 bases: TGTGCCTGGAGTCCCGACAGTAACTATGGCTACACCTTC. This sequence encodes CAWSPDSNYGYTF.

V gene TRBV30 combines with J gene TRBJ2-5, with a possible D match to TRBD1 (6 bases). V lost 2 bases and J lost 3, with 7 bases in between. From germline, CDR1 is GTSNPN and CDR2 SVGIG (reference sequence). This CDR3 comprises 12 residues. Here the CDR3 reads CAWSPGEETQYF. As DNA, the CDR3 is TGTGCCTGGAGTCCAGGGGAAGAGACCCAGTACTTC.

The chain uses TRBV2 and TRBJ2-3; D gene unclear. This CDR3 has 14 residues. The V end lost 4 bases, the J end lost 2 bases, and 10 bases lay between the germline ends. The germline V gene encodes CDR1 SNHLY and CDR2 FYNNEI. The CDR3 is CASSALPTTDTQYF. In DNA, the CDR3 is TGTGCCAGCAGTGCACTCCCCACCACAGATACGCAGTATTTT.

V is TRBV5-1 and J is TRBJ2-4; tentatively, D is TRBD2 (5 bases). The V and J ends lost 5 bases and 3 bases respectively, with 12 bases between them. CDR1 SGHRS and CDR2 YFSETQ come from the germline V gene. CDR3 length equals 14 residues. CDR3 amino acids: CASRRDEGKNIQYF. CDR3 coding DNA: TGCGCCAGCAGGAGAGACGAGGGCAAAAACATTCAGTACTTC.

Notes on this clone: This CDR3 is also generated by other DNA sequences in the sample. The V gene is TRBV30, the J gene TRBJ1-1, with TRBD1 matching over 7 bases. Looked up from germline, CDR1 is GTSNPN and CDR2 is SVGIG (reference sequence). V trimming: 2 bases; J trimming: 1 base; junction bases outside the gene matches: 1. The CDR3 covers 13 residues. CDR3: CAWSRQGNTEAFF. The CDR3 nucleotides are TGTGCCTGGAGTAGACAGGGGAACACTGAAGCTTTCTTT.

The chain links TRBV29-1 to TRBJ1-2; D call uncertain. Trimming took 6 bases from V and 6 from J, leaving 14 bases between them. This CDR3 is 12 amino acids long. CDR1 SQVTM and CDR2 ANQGSEA come from the germline V gene. The chain's CDR3 is CSVGKVGHGYTF. The CDR3 DNA reads as TGCAGCGTGGGGAAAGTGGGCCATGGCTACACCTTC.

The rearrangement joins TRBV29-1 to TRBJ1-2, with D perhaps matching TRBD1 (5 bases). CDR1 and CDR2 from the germline V gene are SQVTM and ANQGSEA. V was cut by 6 bases and J by 14 bases, with 22 bases left in between. This CDR3 is 12 amino acids long. CDR3: CSVRPGAGQVTF. CDR3 in DNA: TGCAGCGTCCGACCCGGAGCAGGGCAAGTGACCTTC.

The chain links TRBV6-5 to TRBJ1-6; D not certain. The CDR3 covers 13 residues. Trimming took off 10 bases at V and 8 bases at J, with 15 bases between the two ends. Germline CDR1 MNHEY, CDR2 SVGAGI. The CDR3 region is CAILSCGHSPLHF. CDR3 DNA sequence: TGTGCCATACTGTCATGCGGACATTCACCCCTCCACTTT.

The V gene is TRBV29-1, the J gene TRBJ2-7; 9 bases match TRBD2. Unmatched junction bases numbered 4, after V lost 4 bases and J lost 3 bases. The CDR3 is 13 amino acids. Germline lookup yields CDR1 SQVTM and CDR2 ANQGSEA. CDR3: CSVARLADYEQYF. DNA of the CDR3: TGCAGCGTTGCCCGACTAGCGGACTACGAGCAGTACTTC.

The V call is TRBV6-5, the J call TRBJ2-1; D gene uncertain. Germline values: CDR1 MNHEY, CDR2 SVGAGI. This CDR3 has 13 residues. V was trimmed by 6 bases and J by 9 bases, leaving 15 bases between them. CDR3 nucleotide sequence: TGTGCCAGCAGGGCCCCAGGTTTCTCTGAGCAGTTCTTC. This translates into CASRAPGFSEQFF.